These 14 T cell receptor beta chains were sequenced from one sample in a study of blood T cells in healthy people across ages. Primed by a sample-barcoded 5' primer and a J-beta primer mix, a second PCR proceeded for about 7 to 11 cycles. A single record per CDR3 protein comes from TCRdb applying MiXCR to the 5' RACE reads. The repertoire holds some 940,000 distinct CDR3 sequences, with almost 30% as singletons. These data were also filed under a second study, of T cells of mothers and their children.

Sequences were obtained from blood. The receptors were sampled from a woman in her thirties or forties in good health.

CDR3 region: CASSYSGQAIGQPQHF. The DNA of the CDR3 is TGTGCCAGCAGTTACTCGGGACAGGCAATAGGTCAGCCCCAGCATTTT. The chain carries TRBV6-6 and TRBJ1-5, with 8 nucleotides matching TRBD1. Looked up from germline, CDR1 is MNHNY and CDR2 is SVGAGI (reference sequence). This CDR3 comprises 16 residues. V trimming: 0 bases; J trimming: 6 bases; junction bases outside the gene matches: 7.

J is TRBJ2-1 and V is TRBV29-1; the match to TRBD1 covers 7 bases. The V gene end was trimmed by 3 bases and the J gene end by 3 bases; junction bases not matched to a gene: 8. Germline V gives CDR1 SQVTM, CDR2 ANQGSEA. The CDR3 sequence is 15 residues long. In DNA form, the CDR3 reads TGCAGCGTTGATTTGGGGCAGGGGGTCTACAATGAGCAGTTCTTC. It specifies CSVDLGQGVYNEQFF.

As concerns this clonotype: Mismatch with germline at one junction end may stem from a read error. The chain combines TRBV12-3 or TRBV12-4 with TRBJ1-6; possible D gene TRBD1, 6 bases. The CDR3 runs to 16 residues. CDR3 loop: CANSLGQGLYNSPLHF. The CDR3 nucleotides read TGTGCCAACAGTTTAGGGCAGGGGTTGTATAATTCACCCCTCCACTTT.

CDR3 amino acids: CASSAQTGSLQPQHF. CDR3 nucleotides: TGTGCCAGCAGCGCCCAGACAGGGTCCCTTCAGCCCCAGCATTTT. The chain links TRBV11-2 to TRBJ1-5; the match to TRBD1 covers 7 bases. The CDR3 length is 15 residues. V dropped 5 bases and J dropped 6; count of bases not matched to a gene: 10. Germline CDR1 and CDR2: SGHAT and FQNNGV.

The chain carries TRBV7-8 and TRBJ2-7; 9 bases align to TRBD1. Germline V gene data show CDR1 as SGHVS and CDR2 as FQNEAQ. This CDR3 comprises 18 residues. V shed 11 bases, J shed 5 bases, and the junction held 25 bases outside the gene matches. CDR3 DNA: TGTGCCGGCAATGCAGGACAGGGGCGTGTGGGATCTTTCGACGAGCAGTACTTC. Translated, it gives CAGNAGQGRVGSFDEQYF.

V usage is TRBV20-1 and J usage is TRBJ2-5, with TRBD1 identical over 7 bases. The CDR3 contains 15 residues. With V trimmed by 6 bases and J by 3 bases, 13 bases remained unmatched. Germline CDR1 and CDR2: DFQATT and SNEGSKA (reference sequence). The CDR3 is CSARGWRQVKETQYF. The DNA of the CDR3 is TGCAGTGCCAGGGGGTGGCGTCAGGTGAAAGAGACCCAGTACTTC.

This clonotype was counted between two and nine times. The chain carries TRBV6-1 and TRBJ2-3, with a possible D match to TRBD1 (6 bases). V was cut by 3 bases and J by 8 bases, with 15 bases left in between. This CDR3 has 14 residues. The germline CDR1 and CDR2 sequences are MNHNS and SASEGT. The CDR3 loop is CASSDRGLVRTQYF. DNA of the CDR3: TGTGCCAGCAGTGACAGGGGATTGGTTCGTACGCAGTATTTT.

This clonotype came up a few times. This clone may be a read error of a much larger clone one base away. Written as DNA, the CDR3 is TGCAGTGCTAGAGATCGAGGGGACACTGAAGTTTTCTTT. Amino acid sequence: CSARDRGDTEVFF. The chain uses TRBV20-1 and TRBJ1-1; possibly TRBD1 for D (6 bases). Germline CDR1 is DFQATT and CDR2 is SNEGSKA (reference sequence). The CDR3 runs 13 residues.

This clonotype was seen only a few times. The chain employs TRBV5-6 and TRBJ2-5; unclear D gene. This CDR3 region has 12 residues. Deletions cut 3 bases from V and 11 bases from J, with 14 bases between. CDR1 and CDR2 from the germline V gene are SGHDT and YYEEEE. The CDR3: CASSWTWDEQYF. The CDR3, as DNA: TGTGCCAGCAGCTGGACGTGGGATGAGCAGTACTTC.

This clonotype was detected ten times or more. V is TRBV6-9 and J is TRBJ1-2; possibly TRBD1 for D (5 bases). CDR3 length: 13 amino acids. V lost 11 bases and J lost 6, with 19 bases in between. CDR1 is MNHGY and CDR2 is SVAAGI in the germline V gene. The CDR3, as DNA: TGTGCCGAGCGTTGGGGGAGGGACCATGGCTACACCTTC. It translates to CAERWGRDHGYTF.

Comments on this clonotype: The junction shows a germline mismatch at one end, possibly a read error. The DNA of the CDR3 is TGTGCCAGCAGCCCGGGACAGGGCGTTAGGTTC. Its translation is CASSPGQGVRF. The gene calls are TRBV13 and TRBJ2-1, with 9 bases that match TRBD1. The germline V gene encodes CDR1 PRHDT and CDR2 FYEKMQ (reference sequence). This CDR3 has 11 amino acids.

This clonotype was detected many times. This chain joins TRBV4-1 and TRBJ2-7; no clear D. V dropped 1 base and J dropped 3 bases, with 13 bases sitting between them. The CDR3 length is 15 residues. The germline gives CDR1 MGHRA, CDR2 YSYEKL. CDR3: CASSQVGQSYYEQYF. For the CDR3, the DNA is TGCGCCAGCAGCCAAGTGGGCCAGAGTTACTACGAGCAGTACTTC.

The sample holds a few counts of this clonotype. The genes are TRBV4-3 and TRBJ1-2, with D perhaps TRBD1 (5 bases). Germline V gene lookup returns CDR1 LGHNA and CDR2 YSLEER. CDR3 length: 14 residues. With 1 base removed from V and 4 bases from J, the gap between germline ends came to 10 bases. In DNA, the CDR3 is TGCGCCAGCAGCCAAGTCGGGACTGGCTATGGCTACACCTTC. It codes for CASSQVGTGYGYTF.

Here the CDR3 reads CSVGTSTTGELFF. CDR3 in DNA: TGCAGCGTCGGTACATCGACTACCGGGGAGCTGTTTTTT. The chain combines TRBV29-1 with TRBJ2-2, with D hard to call. V was cut by 6 bases and J by 5 bases, with 13 bases left in between. This CDR3 has 13 residues. Per the germline V gene, CDR1 is SQVTM and CDR2 is ANQGSEA.